This T cell receptor (beta chain) was sequenced during a study of T-cell memory formation after mild COVID-19. Study-wide results and caveats: Pre-infection memory held some responding clones, suggesting pre-existing cross-reactive T cells responded. Mainly in CM and EM were contracting CD4+ clones; CD8+ were in EMRA.

TCRdb independently ran MiXCR on the 5' RACE reads; one entry per CDR3 protein. The table has approximately 300,000 distinct CDR3 sequences, 7.5% to 9.5% seen once. CDR1 is DFQATT and CDR2 is SNEGSKA in the germline V gene (reference sequence). The ends were cut back, 7 bases at V and 4 bases at J, with 11 bases in the middle. The CDR3 extends over 11 amino acids. About this clonotype: No antigen is known for it.

The source of this sequence is a man aged 18 to 29 who had mild COVID-19 (a few samples of this study predate the infection). Cell type and time point are not known. Sequences were obtained from PBMCs or a T cell subset sorted from them (not recorded which). The genes are TRBV20-1 and TRBJ2-7; D is unresolved. CDR3 in amino acids: CSGRVGYEQYF. Here the CDR3 DNA reads TGCAGTGGACGGGTCGGGTACGAGCAGTACTTC.